The clone carrying this T cell receptor (beta chain) was seen only once. Methods used by the authors: Scientists estimated how many nucleated cells there were by amplifying reference gene primers. This table comes from immunoSEQ multiplex PCR, and its TCRdb copy is limited to in-frame clones, with some not included. The D gene and trimming were derived from the DNA, and the V and J assignments and clone size from that table. Found here are around 100,000 clones, about 89% of them singletons; the top ten hold 15%. This sample was included in a study of blood T cell repertoires in COVID-19. Between the trimmed V and J ends, which lost 3 bases and 1 base, there was a span of 3 bases. The CDR3 runs 13 residues. Germline lookup yields CDR1 WNHNN and CDR2 SYGVQD (reference sequence).

The TCR comes from a man in his fifties with acute or convalescent COVID-19. V and J are TRBV10-1 and TRBJ2-2; D unclear. Sequencing was carried out using peripheral blood. CDR3 nucleotide sequence: TGCGCCAGCAGTGATCAGAACACCGGGGAGCTGTTTTTT. This encodes CASSDQNTGELFF.